A single sample gave rise to the 10 T cell receptor beta chains below, sequenced in a study of T cells in women clearing cervical HPV infection. Method: immunoSEQ multiplex PCR; TCRdb's copy keeps in-frame clones and lacks some. Its table lists over 25,000 clones. Sequenced: blood buffy coat. These receptors came from a woman between 18 and 70 years old with a cervical HPV16 infection that either progressed to CIN3+ or cleared (not recorded which).

About this clone itself: The CDR3 end is not reached by the read, which stops 3 residues before it; the germline J gene fills it in. The chain joins TRBV5-1 to TRBJ2-3, with 11 positions matching TRBD2. V was pared by 1 base and J by 0 bases, with 4 bases of the junction left unmatched. The CDR3 runs 17 residues. The germline V gene encodes CDR1 SGHRS and CDR2 YFSETQ. CDR3 sequence reads: CASSLILAGGSTDTQYF. The CDR3 DNA, read in part, is TGCGCCAGCAGCTTGATCCTAGCGGGGGGTAGCACAGATACG.

Remarks on this clone: The read stops 3 residues short of the end of the CDR3; the missing end is completed from the germline J gene. The chain links TRBV20-1 to TRBJ1-2; tentatively, D is TRBD1 (6 bases). Germline V gene lookup returns CDR1 DFQATT and CDR2 SNEGSKA (reference sequence). The CDR3 has 16 residues. The ends were cut back, 1 base at V and 5 bases at J, with 20 bases in the middle. Here the CDR3 reads CSARAIGAGQVYGYTF. The part of the CDR3 DNA that was read is TGCAGTGCTAGAGCAATCGGGGCGGGACAAGTATATGGC.

Partial CDR3 DNA: TGTGCCAGCAGTGAGGTCCCAACAGGAAACTATGGC. Translating gives CASSEVPTGNYG. The whole CDR3 protein is CASSEVPTGNYGYTF. This sequence joins TRBV2 and TRBJ1-2; TRBD1 might be the D (5 bases). The read gets to within 3 residues of the CDR3 end, and the germline J gene fills in the rest. The CDR3 is 15 residues long. V lost 3 bases, J lost 2 bases, and 13 bases lay in between. The V gene's germline CDR1 is SNHLY and CDR2 FYNNEI.

Of note for this clone: From the germline J gene comes the end of the CDR3, since the read stops 3 residues before it. The chain is built from TRBV29-1 and TRBJ2-2; the match to TRBD1 covers 8 bases. Germline V gene sequence: CDR1 SQVTM, CDR2 ANQGSEA. This CDR3 is 13 amino acids long. The CDR3 DNA, read in part, is TGCAGCGTCGCTGGACAGGGCGTAGAAAAG. Its translation is CSVAGQGVEK. The whole CDR3 reads CSVAGQGVEKLFF.

CDR3 amino acids: CASSLVQGPYGYTF. The CDR3 bases that were read are TGTGCCAGCAGCTTAGTACAGGGCCCCTATGGC. The chain couples TRBV7-9 to TRBJ1-2; possible D gene TRBD1, 6 bases. The sequenced fragment ends 3 residues before the CDR3 boundary, so the rest is inferred from the germline J gene. Between the trimmed V and J ends, which lost 1 base and 4 bases, there was a span of 10 bases. There are 14 residues in the CDR3. Germline CDR1 reads SEHNR; CDR2 reads FQNEAQ (reference sequence).

CDR3 DNA (partial): TGTGCCAGCAGCTTGCGGCTAGCGGGAGAGGACGAG. It encodes CASSLRLAGEDE. The full CDR3 reads CASSLRLAGEDEQYF. The chain recombines TRBV5-5 with TRBJ2-7, with 10 bases fitting TRBD2. The CDR3 goes on 3 residues after the read ends, and that part is filled in from the germline J gene. V lost 1 base to trimming and J lost 5 bases; unmatched junction nucleotides: 6. The CDR3 runs 15 residues. The germline CDR1 and CDR2 sequences are SGHKS and YYEKEE (reference sequence).

Details on this clone: The read ends 3 residues shy of where the CDR3 ends; the end is completed using the germline J gene. The rearrangement links TRBV20-1 to TRBJ1-5, with 9 positions matching TRBD1. V lost 2 bases and J lost 5; bases outside the gene matches: 4. Per the germline V gene, CDR1 is DFQATT and CDR2 is SNEGSKA (reference sequence). The length of the CDR3 is 14 residues. The CDR3 DNA, read in part, is TGCAGTGCTAGACGGGGACAGGGCGATCAGCCC. The encoded protein is CSARRGQGDQP. The whole CDR3 sequence is CSARRGQGDQPQHF.

A remark on this clone: The sequence runs out 3 residues before the end of the CDR3; the remainder is reconstructed from the germline J gene. The V call is TRBV20-1, the J call TRBJ1-1; unclear D gene. The germline CDR1 and CDR2 sequences are DFQATT and SNEGSKA (reference sequence). V lost 4 bases, J lost 1 base, and 7 bases lay in between. CDR3 length equals 12 residues. The CDR3 here is CSAMWANTEAFF. Incomplete CDR3 DNA: TGCAGTGCTATGTGGGCGAACACTGAA.

Remarks on this clone: From the germline J gene comes the end of the CDR3, since the read stops 3 residues before it. The J gene is TRBJ1-2, the V gene TRBV20-1, with D possibly TRBD1 on 5 matching bases. The germline CDR1 and CDR2 sequences are DFQATT and SNEGSKA (reference sequence). CDR3 length: 15 residues. Trimming removed 0 bases from V and 0 bases from J, with 11 bases in between. The CDR3 sequence is CSARDPGGTNYGYTF. The sequenced part of the CDR3 DNA is TGCAGTGCTAGAGATCCGGGGGGTACTAACTATGGC.

In regard to this clone: The DNA ends 3 residues before the CDR3 does, and the rest of the CDR3 is filled in from the germline J gene. This sequence joins TRBV7-9 and TRBJ1-6; D gene ambiguous. The germline V gene has CDR1 SEHNR and CDR2 FQNEAQ (reference sequence). V lost 2 bases and J lost 8, with 10 bases in between. The CDR3 has 14 residues. The CDR3 bases that were read are TGTGCCAGCAGCTTACCGGGGAGTGATTCACCC. Translated: CASSLPGSDSP. The entire CDR3 sequence reads CASSLPGSDSPLHF.